These T cell receptor beta chains were read from a single sample in a study of blood T cell repertoires in COVID-19. Clones were sequenced by immunoSEQ multiplex PCR, and TCRdb holds only the in-frame ones, with some missing. The sample carries hundreds of thousands of clones, about 89% recorded once. The specimen was PBMCs or T cells enriched from blood (not recorded which). The receptors come from a woman in her forties who had recovered from COVID-19. The CDR3 runs from the conserved cysteine through the conserved F or W. Fields, in order: CDR3 length, J gene, V gene, CDR3 protein.

18 TRBJ2-2 TRBV11-3 CASSPRTSGRAGTGELFF
16 TRBJ2-1 TRBV7-9 CASSTRVSGGNDEQFF
15 TRBJ1-1 TRBV21-1 CASSSRSWDTLEAFF
16 TRBJ2-2 TRBV12-5 CASGPSPDRVTGELFF
15 TRBJ2-7 TRBV5-5 CASSLTGDIFYEQYF
13 TRBJ1-4 TRBV2 CASSSGSNEKLFF
14 TRBJ2-1 TRBV7-9 CASSLAEAGVEQFF
15 TRBJ1-2 TRBV27 CASTSFGQGGYGYTF
17 TRBJ2-1 TRBV14 CASSQDLAWSGYNEQFF
17 TRBJ1-1 TRBV24-1 CATSDSRWGQGRTEAFF
14 TRBJ1-2 TRBV7-9 CASSNGQGEDGYTF
14 TRBJ2-7 TRBV4-3 CASSQGRSRYEQYF
13 TRBJ2-3 TRBV7-3 CASRGTATDTQYF
12 TRBJ1-1 TRBV6-5 CASSSVNTEAFF
13 TRBJ1-1 TRBV3-1/TRBV3-2 CASSQDLGAGAFF
16 TRBJ2-1 TRBV7-9 CASSFFEGRFYNEQFF
15 TRBJ2-5 TRBV7-2 CASSLAGTKQEPQYF
16 TRBJ2-1 TRBV3-1/TRBV3-2 CASSEMGTGGGDEQFF
14 TRBJ1-5 TRBV16 CASSPYRDGQPQHF
16 TRBJ1-1 TRBV18 CASSPRDRGRGTEAFF
14 TRBJ2-1 TRBV7-3 CASSSTRAGNEQFF
12 TRBJ1-2 TRBV29-1 CSVDGGARRYTF
16 TRBJ2-1 TRBV18 CASSPPKGQGPNEQFF
11 TRBJ1-2 TRBV21-1 CASNPRGCYTF
13 TRBJ1-1 TRBV18 CASSTRGDTEAFF
14 TRBJ1-1 TRBV30 CAWSTGQGNTEAFF
14 TRBJ1-1 TRBV2 CASSWTGGMTEAFF
16 TRBJ1-1 TRBV9 CASSTWTGGAGTEAFF
15 TRBJ1-6 TRBV29-1 CSVGQGVSYNSPLHF
17 TRBJ2-4 TRBV27 CASSPRQGGLAKNIQYF
15 TRBJ2-1 TRBV7-3 CASSYTSGSYNEQFF
15 TRBJ1-6 TRBV30 CAWSVDSTLGSPLHF
15 TRBJ2-2 TRBV5-1 CASSFRGGDTGELFF
13 TRBJ2-7 TRBV2 CASRGQGRGEQYF
15 TRBJ2-1 TRBV19 CASSLGQSSYNEQFF
15 TRBJ2-4 TRBV5-1 CASSFGTSDEYIQYF
17 TRBJ2-3 TRBV19 CASSITASGARTDTQYF
15 TRBJ2-1 TRBV9 CASSVGERTSHEQFF
15 TRBJ1-6 TRBV4-3 CASSQDFVGRSPLHF
17 TRBJ2-6 TRBV27 CASSLTGQSLGANVLTF
14 TRBJ1-5 TRBV9 CASSLTGAGQPQHF
15 TRBJ2-1 TRBV7-2 CASSSLGLAGVEQFF
14 TRBJ2-5 TRBV19 CASSIAQAEAPSNF
11 TRBJ2-7 TRBV3-1/TRBV3-2 CASRSSYEQYF
13 TRBJ2-5 TRBV4-3 CASSHLTGETQYF
14 TRBJ1-4 TRBV30 CAWSVQGANEKLFF
19 TRBJ2-7 TRBV3-1/TRBV3-2 CASSPFFAGAARVWVEQYF
14 TRBJ1-2 TRBV6-5 CASSYSGDHYGYTF
17 TRBJ1-5 TRBV19 CASSIARRGSSNQPQHF
17 TRBJ2-5 TRBV7-9 CASILMGLAGEGETQYF
16 TRBJ2-1 TRBV28 CASSLTFDSSYNEQFF
14 TRBJ1-1 TRBV19 CASSIPGQNTEAFF
16 TRBJ1-5 TRBV2 CASSPRDNLNNQPQHF
14 TRBJ1-4 TRBV6-5 CASKDSAINEKLFF
16 TRBJ2-5 TRBV30 CAWSLGTGTYQETQYF
14 TRBJ2-5 TRBV7-9 CASSFRTDQETQYF
14 TRBJ1-2 TRBV9 CASSVGARGGGYTF
11 TRBJ2-1 TRBV24-1 CAIPQVNEQFF
16 TRBJ1-1 TRBV23-1 CASSHPSDTWNTEAFF
14 TRBJ2-6 TRBV6-5 CASSTVSGANVLTF